The 31 T cell receptor beta chains in this list originate from one sample, sequenced in a study of T cell responses to AZD1222 COVID-19 vaccine. The assay was immunoSEQ multiplex PCR, and TCRdb's table has in-frame clones only and misses some. The sample yields 100,000 to 150,000 clones, approximately 92% seen once. This material consisted of peripheral blood, taken on day 0 of AZD1222 vaccination. The receptors shown here come from an adult in good health.

The chain employs TRBV13 and TRBJ1-2, with TRBD1 matching 10 bases. CDR1 is PRHDT, CDR2 FYEKMQ, per germline (reference sequence). The ends lost 5 bases at V and 4 bases at J; junction bases unmatched: 4. This CDR3 has 14 amino acids. CDR3 sequence: CASSTGQGFYGYTF. CDR3 sequence (DNA): TGTGCCAGCAGCACGGGACAGGGGTTCTATGGCTACACCTTC.

This clone was detected only once. The sample holds other DNA sequences that translate to the same CDR3. CDR3 in DNA: TGCGCCAGCAGCCAAGATTTTCCAGGGAGCTCCTACGAGCAGTACTTC. It is translated as CASSQDFPGSSYEQYF. J is TRBJ2-7 and V is TRBV4-1, with D possibly being TRBD1 or TRBD2 (5 bases each). Germline assignment: CDR1 MGHRA and CDR2 YSYEKL. V lost 0 bases to trimming and J lost 0 bases, with 12 bases between them. The CDR3 length is 16 residues.

The chain is built from TRBV30 and TRBJ1-1; the D is unclear. Germline V lookup: CDR1 GTSNPN, CDR2 SVGIG (reference sequence). The CDR3 length is 12 residues. Trimming took off 0 bases at V and 7 bases at J, with 9 bases between the two ends. In DNA, the CDR3 is TGTGCCTGGAGTGTTGGAGAGATTGAAGCTTTCTTT. It codes for CAWSVGEIEAFF.

This clone was seen just once. The rearrangement uses TRBV28 and TRBJ1-1; 7 positions match TRBD1. V gave up 5 bases and J gave up 1 base; unmatched junction bases: 7. Germline V lookup: CDR1 MDHEN, CDR2 SYDVKM. The CDR3 has 15 amino acids. CDR3 region: CASSIYRGGNTEAFF. The CDR3 region has the DNA TGTGCCAGCAGTATATACAGGGGCGGGAACACTGAAGCTTTCTTT.

The chain carries TRBV7-3 and TRBJ2-3; 10 nucleotides line up with TRBD1. V lost 2 bases and J lost 0; bases outside the gene matches: 8. The CDR3 is made up of 18 amino acids. From germline, CDR1 is SGHTA and CDR2 FQGTGA. This CDR3 reads CASSLGPGQGPSTDTQYF. CDR3 coding DNA: TGTGCCAGCAGCTTAGGACCGGGACAGGGGCCTAGCACAGATACGCAGTATTTT.

J is TRBJ1-2 and V is TRBV19; no clear D gene. The V gene's germline CDR1 is LNHDA and CDR2 SQIVND (reference sequence). CDR3 size: 13 residues. V lost 1 base and J lost 2, with 5 bases in between. The CDR3 DNA reads as TGTGCCAGTAGTATAGTGAAGAACTATGGCTACACCTTC. Its protein is CASSIVKNYGYTF. Full variable domain (missing parts from reference TRBV19 and TRBJ1-2): DGGITQSPKYLFRKEGQNVTLSCEQNLNHDAMYWYRQDPGQGLRLIYYSQIVNDFQKGDIAEGYSVSREKKESFPLTVTSAQKNPTAFYLCASSIVKNYGYTFGSGTRLTVV.

V gene TRBV9 combines with J gene TRBJ2-1; 10 nucleotides agree with TRBD2. V was clipped by 3 bases and J by 8 bases; unmatched bases: 8. The CDR3 sequence is 15 residues long. From germline, CDR1 is SGDLS and CDR2 YYNGEE. This CDR3 reads CASSDGTSAYHEQFF. The CDR3 DNA reads as TGTGCCAGCAGCGACGGGACTAGCGCCTATCATGAGCAGTTCTTC.

This sequence joins TRBV28 and TRBJ1-1, with 8 bases matching TRBD1. From germline, CDR1 is MDHEN and CDR2 SYDVKM. This CDR3 has 14 residues. J gave up 4 bases and V 3 bases, and 4 bases lay outside the gene matches. This CDR3 is CASSLAGGATEAFF. As DNA, the CDR3 is TGTGCCAGCAGTTTGGCAGGGGGCGCCACTGAAGCTTTCTTT.

The rearrangement uses TRBV3-1 (or the pseudogene TRBV3-2) and TRBJ2-7, with a weak D call TRBD2 (5 bases). V was shortened by 7 bases and J by 0 bases, with 13 bases between the two germline ends. The V gene's germline CDR1 is LGHDT and CDR2 YNNKEL (reference sequence). The CDR3 consists of 14 residues. The CDR3 DNA reads as TGTGCCAGCAACGGGGAGAGGAGCTCCTACGAGCAGTACTTC. Its protein product is CASNGERSSYEQYF.

J is TRBJ2-3 and V is TRBV4-1, with 7 bases identical to TRBD2. The germline V gene has CDR1 MGHRA and CDR2 YSYEKL. J was trimmed by 2 bases and V by 2 bases; bases with no gene match: 1. The length of the CDR3 is 14 residues. The CDR3 loop reads CASSQSGATDTQYF. The CDR3 DNA sequence: TGCGCCAGCAGCCAAAGCGGGGCCACAGATACGCAGTATTTT.

J is TRBJ2-7 and V is TRBV7-3; tentative D call: TRBD2 (6 bases). CDR1 and CDR2 (germline): SGHTA, FQGTGA. Between the trimmed V and J ends, which lost 5 bases and 2 bases, there was a span of 13 bases. The CDR3 contains 14 residues. The CDR3 is CASSRGGVAYEQYF. The CDR3, as DNA: TGTGCCAGCAGCCGGGGCGGGGTAGCCTACGAGCAGTACTTC.

The chain employs TRBV9 and TRBJ1-4, with 11 bases matching TRBD1. Looked up from germline, CDR1 is SGDLS and CDR2 is YYNGEE. The CDR3 loop spans 15 amino acids. J gave up 8 bases and V 3 bases, and 6 bases lay outside the gene matches. DNA for the CDR3: TGTGCCAGCAGCGCAAGGGACAGGGGGAGAGAAAAACTGTTTTTT. It is translated as CASSARDRGREKLFF. The full variable domain, its missing parts supplied by reference TRBV9 and TRBJ1-4, is DSGVTQTPKHLITATGQRVTLRCSPRSGDLSVYWYQQSLDQGLQFLIQYYNGEERAKGNILERFSAQQFPDLHSELNLSSLELGDSALYFCASSARDRGREKLFFGSGTQLSVL.

The chain recombines TRBV5-1 with TRBJ2-1, with D maybe TRBD2 (6 bases). Trimming pared 3 bases from V and 8 bases from J, leaving 15 bases between. Germline V CDR1 and CDR2: SGHRS, YFSETQ. This CDR3 is 14 amino acids long. The CDR3 region is CASSSGEPWDEQFF. DNA of the CDR3: TGCGCCAGCAGCTCGGGGGAGCCATGGGATGAGCAGTTCTTC. Full variable domain (missing parts from reference TRBV5-1 and TRBJ2-1): KAGVTQTPRYLIKTRGQQVTLSCSPISGHRSVSWYQQTPGQGLQFLFEYFSETQRNKGNFPGRFSGRQFSNSRSEMNVSTLELGDSALYLCASSSGEPWDEQFFGPGTRLTVL.

In its sample, this clone was seen once. CDR3 in DNA: TGTGCCAGCAAAACCGGGCACGCCGGCACAGATACGCAGTATTTT. It yields the protein CASKTGHAGTDTQYF. The chain couples TRBV6-5 to TRBJ2-3; no clear D. There are 15 residues in the CDR3. Deletions cut 7 bases from V and 1 base from J, with 15 bases between. The germline V gene has CDR1 MNHEY and CDR2 SVGAGI.

The genes are TRBV24-1 and TRBJ2-1, with D perhaps given as TRBD1 or TRBD2 (5 bases each). Germline V lookup: CDR1 KGHDR, CDR2 SFDVKD. The CDR3 consists of 13 residues. The V end was cut by 9 bases, the J end by 7 bases, with 15 bases between. The CDR3 protein is CATAPVWGNEQFF. CDR3 nucleotide sequence: TGTGCCACCGCCCCCGTGTGGGGGAATGAGCAGTTCTTC.

The rearrangement uses TRBV19 and TRBJ2-7; perhaps D is TRBD1 or TRBD2 (5 bases each). Germline V CDR1 and CDR2: LNHDA, SQIVND (reference sequence). The CDR3 is made up of 14 amino acids. V lost 4 bases and J lost 3, with 13 bases in between. The CDR3 DNA sequence: TGTGCCAGTAGTAACCGGGACCGACGCTACGAGCAGTACTTC. Encoded protein: CASSNRDRRYEQYF.

The chain recombines TRBV15 with TRBJ1-5; a weak D match, TRBD1 (5 bases). The V end was cut by 1 base, the J end by 6 bases, with 13 bases between. The CDR3 is 15 residues long. Germline V gene sequence: CDR1 LNHNV, CDR2 YYDKDF (reference sequence). Here the CDR3 DNA reads TGTGCCACCAGCAGAGTAGGGCAGGGCGGTCAGCCCCAGCATTTT. This translates into CATSRVGQGGQPQHF. Drawing the rest from reference TRBV15 and TRBJ1-5, the complete variable domain is DAMVIQNPRYQVTQFGKPVTLSCSQTLNHNVMYWYQQKSSQAPKLLFHYYDKDFNNEADTPDNFQSRRPNTSFCFLDIRSPGLGDTAMYLCATSRVGQGGQPQHFGDGTRLSIL.

The sample holds a few counts of this clone. This rearrangement joins TRBV5-6 to TRBJ1-2, with 9 bases lining up with TRBD1. The CDR3 totals 14 residues. Per germline, CDR1 SGHDT and CDR2 YYEEEE. The junction had 2 bases not matched to a gene; V was cut back by 3 bases and J by 2 bases. CDR3 sequence (DNA): TGTGCCAGCAGCTACGGGACAGGGAACTATGGCTACACCTTC. It codes for CASSYGTGNYGYTF.

A single count supports this clone. The rearrangement uses TRBV28 and TRBJ2-1; tentative D call: TRBD1 (6 bases). Trimming left V 6 bases short and J 8 bases short, with 14 bases between. This CDR3 is 13 amino acids long. Germline CDR1 reads MDHEN; CDR2 reads SYDVKM. The CDR3 sequence: CASRLDSFHEQFF. The DNA for the CDR3 is TGTGCCAGCAGACTGGACAGTTTCCATGAGCAGTTCTTC.

The V gene is TRBV5-1, the J gene TRBJ2-4; 11 bases map to TRBD1. Trimming took 3 bases from V and 1 from J; bases not matched to a gene: 9. Germline lookup yields CDR1 SGHRS and CDR2 YFSETQ. The CDR3 sequence is 18 residues long. In DNA, the CDR3 is TGCGCCAGCAGCTCGGAGGGACAGGGGGAAAGGGCCAAAAACATTCAGTACTTC. Protein sequence: CASSSEGQGERAKNIQYF. Full variable domain (missing parts from reference TRBV5-1 and TRBJ2-4): KAGVTQTPRYLIKTRGQQVTLSCSPISGHRSVSWYQQTPGQGLQFLFEYFSETQRNKGNFPGRFSGRQFSNSRSEMNVSTLELGDSALYLCASSSEGQGERAKNIQYFGAGTRLSVL.

The chain joins TRBV19 to TRBJ1-4; unclear D gene. Looked up from germline, CDR1 is LNHDA and CDR2 is SQIVND (reference sequence). V shed 6 bases and J shed 2 bases, with 13 bases lying between them. The CDR3 is made up of 15 amino acids. CDR3: CASRSGRATNEKLFF. The CDR3 nucleotides read TGTGCCAGTAGATCTGGCCGGGCCACTAATGAAAAACTGTTTTTT. Full variable domain (rest looked up from reference TRBV19 and TRBJ1-4): DGGITQSPKYLFRKEGQNVTLSCEQNLNHDAMYWYRQDPGQGLRLIYYSQIVNDFQKGDIAEGYSVSREKKESFPLTVTSAQKNPTAFYLCASRSGRATNEKLFFGSGTQLSVL.

This chain connects TRBV4-1 to TRBJ1-2; TRBD1 matches at 8 bases. CDR1 is MGHRA, CDR2 YSYEKL, per germline. The length of the CDR3 is 14 residues. V gave up 0 bases and J gave up 7 bases; unmatched junction bases: 4. CDR3 sequence: CASSQEIRGLGYTF. In nucleotides, the CDR3 is TGCGCCAGCAGCCAAGAGATCAGGGGGCTTGGCTACACCTTC.

The chain carries TRBV15 and TRBJ1-4; tentative D call: TRBD1 (5 bases). Trimming shortened V by 0 bases and J by 5 bases, and 19 bases separated the two germline ends. CDR1 LNHNV and CDR2 YYDKDF come from the germline V gene (reference sequence). CDR3 length: 18 amino acids. The CDR3 loop is CATSRDSHRAGTNEKLFF. DNA of the CDR3: TGTGCCACCAGCAGAGATTCCCACCGGGCAGGGACCAATGAAAAACTGTTTTTT.

The rearrangement uses TRBV7-9 and TRBJ2-7; no firm D call. CDR1 is SEHNR, CDR2 FQNEAQ, per germline (reference sequence). V lost 5 bases to trimming and J lost 6 bases, with 17 bases between them. The CDR3 loop spans 14 amino acids. The CDR3 DNA reads as TGTGCCAGCAGCAAAGGGTCCGGTGGGCTCGAGCAGTACTTC. Translation: CASSKGSGGLEQYF.

CDR3 protein: CASFGINYEQYF. In DNA form, the CDR3 reads TGTGCCAGCTTCGGAATTAACTACGAGCAGTACTTC. The chain uses TRBV28 and TRBJ2-7; D gene ambiguous. CDR3 size: 12 residues. V was shortened by 8 bases and J by 3 bases, with 11 bases between the two germline ends. Germline V gene sequence: CDR1 MDHEN, CDR2 SYDVKM.

The chain combines TRBV28 with TRBJ1-2; 12 positions match TRBD1. Trimming removed 6 bases from V and 4 bases from J; junction bases left unmatched: 12. CDR1 and CDR2 from the germline V gene are MDHEN and SYDVKM. The CDR3 is 17 amino acids. The CDR3, as DNA: TGTGCCAGCAGCCGGAGCCCCGGGACAGGGGGCATCTATGGCTACACCTTC. This encodes CASSRSPGTGGIYGYTF.

The V and J genes are TRBV5-4 and TRBJ2-1; 10 bases align to TRBD2. Trimming cost V 2 bases and J 8 bases; bases outside gene matches: 7. This CDR3 spans 15 amino acids. CDR1 and CDR2 (germline): SGHNT, YYREEE (reference sequence). The CDR3 nucleotides read TGTGCCAGCAGCTTCCTAGCGGGAGACGCGGATGAGCAGTTCTTC. Protein: CASSFLAGDADEQFF.

The chain combines TRBV2 with TRBJ2-3; TRBD2 aligns across 12 bases. The junction had 8 bases not matched to a gene; V was cut back by 7 bases and J by 3 bases. The CDR3 consists of 16 residues. Germline loops: CDR1 SNHLY, CDR2 FYNNEI. The CDR3 DNA reads TGTGCCAGCAATTTGTTAGGACTAGCGGGAACAGATACGCAGTATTTT. It translates to CASNLLGLAGTDTQYF.

V gene TRBV11-1 combines with J gene TRBJ2-3; D possibly matches TRBD1 or TRBD2 (5 bases each). V was shortened by 5 bases and J by 4 bases, with 16 bases between the two germline ends. The V gene's germline CDR1 is SGHAT and CDR2 FQDESV (reference sequence). This CDR3 spans 15 amino acids. Written as DNA, the CDR3 is TGTGCCAGCAGCCCGGGACCCAGCACCTCAGATACGCAGTATTTT. Its protein is CASSPGPSTSDTQYF.

This chain uses TRBV28 with TRBJ2-7; either TRBD1 or TRBD2 may fit D (5 bases each). This CDR3 is 14 amino acids long. The germline V gene encodes CDR1 MDHEN and CDR2 SYDVKM. The ends were cut back, 5 bases at V and 3 bases at J, with 14 bases in the middle. The CDR3 loop reads CASSGTDGLYEQYF. In DNA form, the CDR3 reads TGTGCCAGCAGTGGGACCGATGGTCTCTACGAGCAGTACTTC. Full variable domain (remainder filled in from reference TRBV28 and TRBJ2-7): DVKVTQSSRYLVKRTGEKVFLECVQDMDHENMFWYRQDPGLGLRLIYFSYDVKMKEKGDIPEGYSVSREKKERFSLILESASTNQTSMYLCASSGTDGLYEQYFGPGTRLTVT.

This sequence joins TRBV2 and TRBJ2-7; the match to TRBD2 covers 14 bases. Per the germline V gene, CDR1 is SNHLY and CDR2 is FYNNEI. The CDR3 covers 16 residues. The junction had 4 bases not matched to a gene; V was cut back by 3 bases and J by 3 bases. This CDR3 reads CASSEGLAGVSYEQYF. CDR3 DNA: TGTGCCAGCAGTGAGGGACTAGCGGGAGTAAGCTACGAGCAGTACTTC.